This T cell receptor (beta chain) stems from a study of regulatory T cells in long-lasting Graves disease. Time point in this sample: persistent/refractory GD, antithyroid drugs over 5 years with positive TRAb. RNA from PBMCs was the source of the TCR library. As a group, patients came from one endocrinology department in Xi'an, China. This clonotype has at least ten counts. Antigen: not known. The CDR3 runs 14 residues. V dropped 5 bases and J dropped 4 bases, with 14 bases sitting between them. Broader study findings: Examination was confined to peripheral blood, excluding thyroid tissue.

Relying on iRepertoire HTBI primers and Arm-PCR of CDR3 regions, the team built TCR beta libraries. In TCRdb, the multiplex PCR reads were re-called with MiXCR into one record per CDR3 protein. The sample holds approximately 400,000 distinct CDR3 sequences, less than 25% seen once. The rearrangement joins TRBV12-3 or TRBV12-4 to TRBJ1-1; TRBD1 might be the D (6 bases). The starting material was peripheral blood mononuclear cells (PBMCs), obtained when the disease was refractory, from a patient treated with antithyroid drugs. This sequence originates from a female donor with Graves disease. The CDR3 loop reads CASSHSGGATEAFF. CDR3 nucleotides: TGTGCCAGCAGTCACTCGGGGGGCGCCACTGAAGCTTTCTTT.